These T cell receptor beta chains were read from a single sample in a study of blood T cell repertoires in COVID-19. Clones were read by immunoSEQ multiplex PCR, and TCRdb kept only the in-frame ones, dropping some. The table has some 210,000 clones, 70% to 90% seen once. The sample consisted of PBMCs or T cells enriched from blood (not recorded which). The receptors stem from a man younger than 45 with acute COVID-19. Both conserved end residues are part of each CDR3.

>TRBV5-1|TRBJ2-3
CASSVGLAGSTADTQYF
>TRBV9|TRBJ1-2
CASSVVGGGGYTF
>TRBV5-4|TRBJ2-2
CASSLEATLTGELFF
>TRBV6-5|TRBJ1-4
CASSFRGPDEKLFF
>TRBV12-3/TRBV12-4|TRBJ2-7
CASSYRGYEQYF
>TRBV30|TRBJ1-1
CAWSGGGNTEAFF
>TRBV9|TRBJ1-5
CASSGGGQSNQPQHF
>TRBV29-1|TRBJ1-2
CSVEDMGGGYTF
>TRBV19|TRBJ2-1
CASSSGGNPLGNEQFF
>TRBV30|TRBJ1-3
CAWSVGTVGNTIYF
>TRBV25-1|TRBJ2-5
CASSPPGTSAYQETQYF
>TRBV4-1|TRBJ1-2
CASTSDGGANYGYTF
>TRBV4-1|TRBJ1-5
CASSQDPGGGNQPQHF
>TRBV9|TRBJ2-5
CASSVGKKSGGIQETQYF
>TRBV10-3|TRBJ1-2
CAISEGQEAYGYTF
>TRBV28|TRBJ1-4
CASSLQVNEKLFF
>TRBV14|TRBJ2-5
CASSQVGGGAGETQYF
>TRBV18|TRBJ1-5
CASSPNASILNQPQHF
>TRBV29-1|TRBJ1-5
CSVGQGALQPQHF
>TRBV6-5|TRBJ1-1
CASRRTDNTEAFF
>TRBV5-1|TRBJ2-6
CASSYLPEGRGRHGANVLTF
>TRBV11-2|TRBJ1-6
CASSRNTGGGSSPLHF
>TRBV2|TRBJ2-5
CASSEDGAGFETQYF
>TRBV28|TRBJ1-1
CASSSALWGGTEAFF
>TRBV6-5|TRBJ1-6
CASSQGAGPLHF
>TRBV6-5|TRBJ2-3
CASSHLAGGLGTQYF
>TRBV4-1|TRBJ2-4
CASSPWGGEFAKNIQYF
>TRBV6-1|TRBJ1-1
CASSDYWDRENTEAFF
>TRBV18|TRBJ2-6
CASSPPGSSGANVLTF
>TRBV3-1/TRBV3-2|TRBJ1-5
CASSQSYGSNQPQHF
>TRBV5-1|TRBJ2-7
CASRSGGAYEQYF
>TRBV3-1/TRBV3-2|TRBJ1-4
CASSREGQGINEKLFF
>TRBV3-1/TRBV3-2|TRBJ1-5
CASSQASGTGDQPQHF
>TRBV28|TRBJ2-7
CASSSLGGSYEQYF
>TRBV29-1|TRBJ2-7
CSVSQGLPYEQYF
>TRBV12-3/TRBV12-4|TRBJ2-7
CASSLTGEYEQYF
>TRBV4-1|TRBJ2-1
CASGSGSSYNEQFF
>TRBV5-1|TRBJ1-1
CASSLHKNTEAFF
>TRBV18|TRBJ1-2
CASSPPEGGGYTF
>TRBV2|TRBJ2-1
CASGHRGYNEQFF
>TRBV1|TRBJ2-7
CTSSQPSGGKYEQYF
>TRBV15|TRBJ1-2
CATSPDRDYGYTF
>TRBV9|TRBJ1-2
CASSVVGRVGYGYTF
>TRBV5-4|TRBJ2-7
CASSGHNDEQYF
>TRBV7-2|TRBJ1-5
CASSSGYQPQHF
>TRBV9|TRBJ2-3
CASKEGANTDTQYF
>TRBV5-1|TRBJ1-5
CASSLAGYDQPQHF
>TRBV5-1|TRBJ2-7
CASSLIWDRDHEQYF
>TRBV19|TRBJ2-3
CASSPRDSNTDTQYF
>TRBV10-2|TRBJ1-5
CASSEWQGNNQPQHF
>TRBV5-4|TRBJ1-1
CASSPGGGGRGTEAFF
>TRBV28|TRBJ2-3
CASSKAGTDTQYF
>TRBV19|TRBJ2-7
CASSIGSRPYEQYF